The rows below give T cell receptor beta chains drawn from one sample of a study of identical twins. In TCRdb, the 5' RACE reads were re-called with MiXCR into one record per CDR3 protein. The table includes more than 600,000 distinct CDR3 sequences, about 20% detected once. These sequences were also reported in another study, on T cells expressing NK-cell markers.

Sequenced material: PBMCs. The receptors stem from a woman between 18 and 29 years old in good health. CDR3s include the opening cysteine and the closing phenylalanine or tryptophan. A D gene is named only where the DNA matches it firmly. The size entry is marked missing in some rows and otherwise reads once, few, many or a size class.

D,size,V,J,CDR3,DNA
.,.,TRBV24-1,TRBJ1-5,CATSDLRAGERSNQPQHF,TGTGCCACCAGTGATTTGAGGGCCGGGGAGAGAAGCAATCAGCCCCAGCATTTT
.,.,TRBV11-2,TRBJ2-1,CASSWDPTSWEQFF,TGTGCCAGCAGCTGGGACCCCACCTCCTGGGAGCAGTTCTTC
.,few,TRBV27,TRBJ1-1,CASSFGRLDTEAFF,TGTGCCAGCAGTTTCGGAAGGTTGGACACTGAAGCTTTCTTT
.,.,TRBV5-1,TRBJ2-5,CASSLEWRNRQETQYF,TGCGCCAGCAGCTTGGAGTGGCGGAATAGACAAGAGACCCAGTACTTC
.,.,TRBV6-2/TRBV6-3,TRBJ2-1,CASSYWGWGVPYNEQFF,TGTGCCAGCAGTTACTGGGGCTGGGGGGTACCCTACAATGAGCAGTTCTTC
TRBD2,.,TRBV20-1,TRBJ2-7,CSAPLAGAYEQYF,TGCAGTGCCCCACTAGCGGGAGCCTACGAGCAGTACTTC
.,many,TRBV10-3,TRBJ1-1,CAISESGLNTEAFF,TGTGCCATCAGTGAGTCGGGTCTTAACACTGAAGCTTTCTTT
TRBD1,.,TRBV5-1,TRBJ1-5,CASSVGQGMNQPQHF,TGCGCCAGCAGCGTAGGACAGGGGATGAATCAGCCCCAGCATTTT
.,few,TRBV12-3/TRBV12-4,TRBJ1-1,CASSLEEEAFF,TGTGCCAGCAGTTTAGAGGAGGAAGCTTTCTTT
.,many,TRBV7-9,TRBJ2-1,CASSLGSRNEQFF,TGTGCCAGCAGCTTAGGGTCACGGAATGAGCAGTTCTTC
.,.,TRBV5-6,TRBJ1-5,CASSFRRHSNQPQHF,TGTGCCAGCAGCTTTCGCAGACACAGCAATCAGCCCCAGCATTTT
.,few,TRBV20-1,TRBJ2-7,CSASSVIGAYEQYF,TGCAGTGCTAGCTCCGTAATAGGGGCCTACGAGCAGTACTTC
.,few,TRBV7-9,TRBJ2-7,CASSGGYGVEQYF,TGTGCCAGCAGCGGGGGTTACGGGGTAGAGCAGTACTTC
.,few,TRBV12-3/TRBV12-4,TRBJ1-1,CASSFETAANTEAFF,TGTGCCAGCAGTTTCGAGACGGCGGCGAACACTGAAGCTTTCTTT
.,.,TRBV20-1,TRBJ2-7,CSASTQTYEQYF,TGCAGTGCTAGCACGCAAACCTACGAGCAGTACTTC
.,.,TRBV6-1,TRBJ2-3,CASRGLAYTDTQYF,TGTGCCAGCCGGGGTCTGGCTTACACAGATACGCAGTATTTT
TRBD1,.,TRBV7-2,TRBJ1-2,CASSLRDRGYYGYTF,TGTGCCAGCAGCCTTCGGGACAGGGGGTACTATGGCTACACCTTC
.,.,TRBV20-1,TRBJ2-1,CSAVSISAVRNNEQFF,TGCAGTGCTGTCAGTATTAGCGCCGTTCGCAACAATGAGCAGTTCTTC
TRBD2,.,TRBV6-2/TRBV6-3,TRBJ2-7,CASSYHGGSYEQYF,TGTGCCAGCAGTTATCACGGCGGGAGCTACGAGCAGTACTTC
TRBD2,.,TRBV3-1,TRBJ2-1,CASSVGTTRNKNEQFF,TGTGCCAGCAGCGTTGGGACTACCAGAAATAAAAATGAGCAGTTCTTC
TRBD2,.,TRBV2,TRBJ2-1,CASSGTSGRGGEQFF,TGTGCCAGCAGCGGGACTAGCGGGAGAGGCGGTGAGCAGTTCTTC
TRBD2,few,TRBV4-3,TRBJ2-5,CASSQEGLAGVGETQYF,TGCGCCAGCAGCCAAGAGGGACTAGCGGGAGTGGGAGAGACCCAGTACTTC
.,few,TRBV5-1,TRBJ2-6,CASSLVVGNGANVLTF,TGCGCCAGCAGCTTGGTCGTGGGGAACGGGGCCAACGTCCTGACTTTC
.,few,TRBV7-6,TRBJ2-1,CASREGVNTGNEQFF,TGTGCCAGCAGAGAAGGGGTGAACACTGGCAATGAGCAGTTCTTC
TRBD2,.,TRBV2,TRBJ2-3,CASPGGLAGGNTQYF,TGTGCCAGCCCCGGCGGACTAGCGGGAGGTAATACGCAGTATTTT
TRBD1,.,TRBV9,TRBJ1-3,CASSDRQGSGNTIYF,TGTGCCAGCAGCGATCGACAGGGCTCTGGAAACACCATATATTTT
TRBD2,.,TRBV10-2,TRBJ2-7,CASSEGLAGALPPSGEQYF,TGCGCCAGCAGTGAGGGACTAGCGGGAGCCCTACCGCCGTCCGGCGAGCAGTACTTC
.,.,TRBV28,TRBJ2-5,CASSLNRVGYF,TGTGCCAGCAGTCTGAACAGGGTGGGCTACTTC
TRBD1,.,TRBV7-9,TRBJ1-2,CASSQDRGRSYGYTF,TGTGCCAGCAGCCAAGACAGGGGGCGAAGCTATGGCTACACCTTC
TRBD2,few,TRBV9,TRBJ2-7,CASSVESGGHYEQYF,TGTGCCAGCAGCGTAGAAAGCGGGGGGCACTACGAGCAGTACTTC
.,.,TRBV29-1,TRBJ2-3,CSVISGGDTQYF,TGCAGCGTTATAAGCGGCGGTGATACGCAGTATTTT
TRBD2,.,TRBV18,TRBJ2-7,CASSSPSRLAGAGEQYF,TGTGCCAGCTCATCCCCTTCCAGACTAGCGGGGGCGGGCGAGCAGTACTTC
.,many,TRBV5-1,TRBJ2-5,CASSLGLEETQYF,TGCGCCAGCAGCTTGGGGCTCGAGGAGACCCAGTACTTC
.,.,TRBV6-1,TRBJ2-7,CASSEAALVREQYF,TGTGCCAGCAGTGAAGCCGCTTTGGTGAGGGAGCAGTACTTC
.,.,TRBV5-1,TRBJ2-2,CASRTGGGLSTGELFF,TGCGCCAGCAGGACAGGAGGAGGTTTGTCCACCGGGGAGCTGTTTTTT
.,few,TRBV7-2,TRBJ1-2,CASSLLGATYGYTF,TGTGCCAGCAGCCTTCTAGGGGCGACCTATGGCTACACCTTC
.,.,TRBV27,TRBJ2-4,CAIFYRNIDRNIQYF,TGTGCCATCTTTTATCGGAACATTGACCGGAACATTCAGTACTTC
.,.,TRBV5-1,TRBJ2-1,CASSQPEGTEQFF,TGCGCCAGCAGCCAACCCGAAGGGACTGAGCAGTTCTTC
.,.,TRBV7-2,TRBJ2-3,CASSSHEGRIITDTQYF,TGTGCCAGCAGCTCCCACGAGGGGCGGATCATCACAGATACGCAGTATTTT
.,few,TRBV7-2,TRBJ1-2,CASSPAGRGGYGYTF,TGTGCCAGCAGCCCTGCTGGGAGAGGGGGCTATGGCTACACCTTC
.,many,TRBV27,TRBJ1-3,CASRPGTAGSSGNTIYF,TGTGCCAGCAGGCCCGGGACGGCTGGAAGCTCTGGAAACACCATATATTTT
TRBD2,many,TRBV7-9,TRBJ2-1,CTSTSGIGDEQFF,TGCACCTCTACTAGCGGGATAGGCGATGAGCAGTTCTTC
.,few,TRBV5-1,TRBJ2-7,CASSLHIAYEQYF,TGCGCCAGCAGCTTGCACATCGCCTACGAGCAGTACTTC
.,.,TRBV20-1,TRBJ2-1,CSARVEGNNEQFF,TGCAGTGCTAGAGTTGAGGGAAACAATGAGCAGTTCTTC
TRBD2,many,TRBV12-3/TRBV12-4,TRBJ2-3,CASSPRLAGSTDTQYF,TGTGCCAGCAGTCCTCGACTAGCGGGGAGCACAGATACGCAGTATTTT
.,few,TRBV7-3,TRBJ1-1,CASSPDSMGSEAFF,TGTGCCAGCAGCCCGGACTCAATGGGGTCTGAAGCTTTCTTT
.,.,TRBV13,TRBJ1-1,CASSVVVGNTEAFF,TGTGCCAGCAGCGTGGTCGTGGGGAACACTGAAGCTTTCTTT
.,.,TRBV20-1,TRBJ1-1,CSARDLWTAMNTEAFF,TGCAGTGCTAGAGATCTGTGGACAGCTATGAACACTGAAGCTTTCTTT
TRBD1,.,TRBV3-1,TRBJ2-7,CASSPPGQAAQYF,TGTGCCAGCAGCCCCCCGGGACAGGCCGCGCAGTACTTC
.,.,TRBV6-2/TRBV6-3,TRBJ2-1,CASSYLGGLGNEQFF,TGTGCCAGCAGTTACTTAGGAGGACTTGGCAATGAGCAGTTCTTC
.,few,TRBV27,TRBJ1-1,CASSFVQNTEAFF,TGTGCCAGCAGTTTCGTCCAGAACACTGAAGCTTTCTTT
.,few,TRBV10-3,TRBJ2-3,CAITGSEATQYF,TGTGCCATCACCGGCTCTGAGGCTACGCAGTATTTT
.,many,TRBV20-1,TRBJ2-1,CSARDFAPKKYNEQFF,TGCAGTGCTAGAGATTTCGCCCCGAAAAAATACAATGAGCAGTTCTTC
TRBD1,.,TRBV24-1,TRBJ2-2,CATSDGSGQYAGELFF,TGTGCCACCAGTGATGGTTCGGGACAGTATGCCGGGGAGCTGTTTTTT
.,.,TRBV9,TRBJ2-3,CASSVERRSDTQYF,TGTGCCAGCAGCGTAGAACGTCGGTCAGATACGCAGTATTTT